A selection of T cell receptor beta chains follows, all from one sample in a study of Ad26.COV2.S vaccination and SARS-CoV-2 variants. Profiled with immunoSEQ multiplex PCR; TCRdb holds only in-frame clones, not every one. The table has almost 400,000 clones, about 91% seen once. The source material was peripheral blood, sampled in a trial of Ad26.COV2.S vaccine versus placebo. Receptors originate from a person between 18 and 65 years old who received the Ad26.COV2.S COVID-19 vaccine or a placebo. Each CDR3 is given with its conserved first and last residue. A D gene is named only where the DNA matches it firmly. Rows give clone size only sometimes, using once, few, many, or a class for an expanded clone.

J gene	clone size	V gene	D gene	CDR3 DNA	CDR3 protein
TRBJ2-2	.	TRBV6-5	.	TGTGCCAGCAGTCAAAGGGAGCTGTTTTTT	CASSQRELFF
TRBJ2-7	.	TRBV2	.	TGTGCCAGCAGTGAAGTTTCGGCCCTTGGCGAGCAGTACTTC	CASSEVSALGEQYF
TRBJ2-3	.	TRBV4-1	.	TGCGCCAGCAGCCAAGATAGGGGGGAGGGCCATGGAGATACGCAGTATTTT	CASSQDRGEGHGDTQYF
TRBJ2-5	.	TRBV7-6	.	TGTGCCAGCAGCTTAGTAGGAGAGACCCAGTACTTC	CASSLVGETQYF
TRBJ1-1	.	TRBV5-4	TRBD1	TGTGCCAGCGAGACAGGGGGAGGGGGAAACACTGAAGCTTTCTTT	CASETGGGGNTEAFF
TRBJ2-2	.	TRBV7-3	TRBD2	TGTGCCAGCAGACTAGCGGATAACACCGGGGAGCTGTTTTTT	CASRLADNTGELFF
TRBJ2-4	.	TRBV7-2	.	TGTGCCAGCAGCTTATTTACCAGCAAAAACATTCAGTACTTC	CASSLFTSKNIQYF
TRBJ1-2	.	TRBV3-1/TRBV3-2	.	TGTGCCAGCAGCCAAGCCCAGGGGTCCTATGGCTACACCTTC	CASSQAQGSYGYTF
TRBJ2-1	.	TRBV9	.	TGTGCCAGCAGCGTTGACGGCGACAATGAGCAGTTCTTC	CASSVDGDNEQFF
TRBJ2-1	.	TRBV30	.	TGTGCCTGGAGTGTACAGGACTACAATGAGCAGTTCTTC	CAWSVQDYNEQFF
TRBJ1-1	.	TRBV5-1	.	TGCGCCAGCAGCTTGAGCTGGGGCACTGAAGCTTTCTTT	CASSLSWGTEAFF
TRBJ2-1	.	TRBV7-2	TRBD2	TGTGCCAGCAGCTTATGGCGGGAGGCCAATGAGCAGTTCTTC	CASSLWREANEQFF
TRBJ2-3	.	TRBV6-2/TRBV6-3	.	TGTGCCAGCAGTTATCTCGGAGCTGCGACAGATACGCAGTATTTT	CASSYLGAATDTQYF
TRBJ1-5	.	TRBV7-2	.	TGTGCCAGCAGCTCGATACGGGGGGGGAATCAGCCCCAGCATTTT	CASSSIRGGNQPQHF
TRBJ1-5	.	TRBV28	.	TGTGCCAGCAGTTTCGGCCTCAGGCAGCCCCAGCATTTT	CASSFGLRQPQHF
TRBJ2-1	once	TRBV19	.	TGTGCCAGTAGTATAGGAGGTGGGACCTACAATGAGCAGTTCTTC	CASSIGGGTYNEQFF
TRBJ2-3	once	TRBV28	TRBD2	TGTGCCAGCAACTTGGGGACTAGACGCACAGATACGCAGTATTTT	CASNLGTRRTDTQYF
TRBJ1-6	.	TRBV12-3/TRBV12-4	.	TGTGCCAGCAGTTCACGGTACTCCAAGGCCCTCCACTTT	CASSSRYSKALHF
TRBJ2-7	.	TRBV25-1	TRBD2	TGTGCCAGCAGTGCTGTGGTGTTGGGACTAGCGGGCGAGCAGTACTTC	CASSAVVLGLAGEQYF
TRBJ2-5	.	TRBV19	TRBD1	TGTGCCAGTAGTATGTTTTTGACAGGGCAAGAGACCCAGTACTTC	CASSMFLTGQETQYF
TRBJ2-3	.	TRBV7-3	.	TGTGCCAGCAGAGAAGCCCGGGGTACGCAGTATTTT	CASREARGTQYF
TRBJ2-6	.	TRBV4-2	TRBD2	TGTGCCAGCAGCCCCGGACTAGCGGGAGCTGGGGCCAACGTCCTGACTTTC	CASSPGLAGAGANVLTF
TRBJ1-2	.	TRBV5-4	TRBD1	TGTGCCAGCAGCACCCGGGACAGACACTATGGCTACACCTTC	CASSTRDRHYGYTF
TRBJ1-1	.	TRBV3-1/TRBV3-2	.	TGTGCCAGCAGCCCCCCAGGACGGATGAACACTGAAGCTTTCTTT	CASSPPGRMNTEAFF
TRBJ2-1	.	TRBV10-3	.	TGTGCCATCAGAACTGGGAGCTCCTACAATGAGCAGTTCTTC	CAIRTGSSYNEQFF
TRBJ1-6	.	TRBV5-1	TRBD1	TGCGCCAGCAGGACCGGACAGGCGCCGAATTCACCCCTCCACTTT	CASRTGQAPNSPLHF
TRBJ1-2	.	TRBV14	.	TGTGCCAGCAGTCAAGGGACGATCGATCGCTACACCTTC	CASSQGTIDRYTF
TRBJ2-3	medium-sized	TRBV6-4	TRBD2	TGTGCCAGCAGTGACGGGACTAGCGGGACAGATACGCAGTATTTT	CASSDGTSGTDTQYF
TRBJ1-2	.	TRBV27	TRBD1	TGTGCCAGCAGTTTAACTTGGGACAGGAACCTAGGGTACACCTTC	CASSLTWDRNLGYTF
TRBJ2-7	.	TRBV5-4	.	TGTGCCAGCAGCCCGGTCGGGGGCGAGCAGTACTTC	CASSPVGGEQYF
TRBJ2-6	.	TRBV4-1	TRBD1	TGCGCCAGCAGCCAAGATTGGAGGACAGGGAAATCTGGGGCCAACGTCCTGACTTTC	CASSQDWRTGKSGANVLTF
TRBJ1-1	.	TRBV18	.	TGTGCCAGCTCACTCAAGGTGGGCACTGAAGCTTTCTTT	CASSLKVGTEAFF
TRBJ2-3	.	TRBV6-1	.	TGTGCCAGCAGTGAAGCAGATACGCAGTATTTT	CASSEADTQYF
TRBJ2-5	.	TRBV24-1	TRBD1	TGTGCCACCATGGGACAGGGGGCGTTGGAGACCCAGTACTTC	CATMGQGALETQYF
TRBJ1-1	once	TRBV30	.	TGTGCCTGGAGTGCCCACACTGAAGCTTTCTTT	CAWSAHTEAFF
TRBJ2-2	.	TRBV9	.	TGTGCCAGCAGCGTAGCCAGTTTAACCGGGGAGCTGTTTTTT	CASSVASLTGELFF
TRBJ2-7	.	TRBV6-1	TRBD2	TGTGCCAGCAGTGAGGTAGCGGGAGGTTACTACGAGCAGTACTTC	CASSEVAGGYYEQYF
TRBJ2-2	.	TRBV4-1	TRBD1	TGCGCCAGCAGCCAAACAGGGGCCGGGGAGCTGTTTTTT	CASSQTGAGELFF
TRBJ2-7	.	TRBV19	.	TGTGCCAGTAGTCGGACAGCTACCTACGAGCAGTACTTC	CASSRTATYEQYF
TRBJ2-2	.	TRBV5-4	TRBD2	TGTGCCAGCAGCTTAGTGGGGGGGAGGTCCACCGGGGAGCTGTTTTTT	CASSLVGGRSTGELFF
TRBJ2-7	.	TRBV10-2	.	TGCGCCAGCTTTAGCGGCTCCTACGAGCAGTACTTC	CASFSGSYEQYF
TRBJ2-7	.	TRBV28	.	TGTGCCCACAGGGACCGTGTCTACGAGCAGTACTTC	CAHRDRVYEQYF
TRBJ1-2	.	TRBV6-6	.	TGTGCCAGCAGTTACTCGATAAGGGGGGACTATGGCTACACCTTC	CASSYSIRGDYGYTF
TRBJ2-1	.	TRBV30	TRBD2	TGTGCCTGGACTCCCGGACTAGCGGGACCCTACCCTCAGTTCTTC	CAWTPGLAGPYPQFF
TRBJ1-1	.	TRBV6-2/TRBV6-3	.	TGTGCCAGCAGTTACTCTCCGGGGGGCCCTGAAGCTTTCTTT	CASSYSPGGPEAFF
TRBJ2-5	.	TRBV25-1	TRBD2	TGTGCCAGCAAGGGACTAGCGGCTAACCCCAGGGGCCAAGAGACCCAGTACTTC	CASKGLAANPRGQETQYF
TRBJ1-6	.	TRBV7-9	.	TGTGCCAGCAGCTCAGCCTGGACACTTAATTCACCCCTCCACTTT	CASSSAWTLNSPLHF
TRBJ2-2	.	TRBV6-4	.	TGTGCCAGCAGTGTGAGCAGCGGCCAGGGTACCGGGGAGCTGTTTTTT	CASSVSSGQGTGELFF
TRBJ1-5	.	TRBV19	.	TGTGCCAGTAGTAGAGCGGCAAGCAATCAGCCCCAGCATTTT	CASSRAASNQPQHF
TRBJ2-4	.	TRBV6-5	.	TGTGCCAGCACCGTAGTAGGGCTAGCCAAAAACATTCAGTACTTC	CASTVVGLAKNIQYF
TRBJ2-7	.	TRBV28	TRBD1	TGTGCCAGCGCGGCGGGACAGGGGGCTTTCTACGAGCAGTACTTC	CASAAGQGAFYEQYF
TRBJ1-2	.	TRBV5-1	TRBD1	TGCGCCAGCAGCTTGGTCCCCGGGACAGGGGGCTCAGGCTACACCTTC	CASSLVPGTGGSGYTF
TRBJ2-1	few	TRBV5-5	.	TGTGCCAGCAGCTGGACGGGCAATGAGCAGTTCTTC	CASSWTGNEQFF
TRBJ1-5	.	TRBV6-5	.	TGTGCCAGCACTCGTGGGCAGGGAGACAATCAGCCCCAGCATTTT	CASTRGQGDNQPQHF
TRBJ2-1	once	TRBV7-3	.	TGTGCCAGCAGCCCCCACTCCGGCAACCTCGTGCAGTTCTTC	CASSPHSGNLVQFF